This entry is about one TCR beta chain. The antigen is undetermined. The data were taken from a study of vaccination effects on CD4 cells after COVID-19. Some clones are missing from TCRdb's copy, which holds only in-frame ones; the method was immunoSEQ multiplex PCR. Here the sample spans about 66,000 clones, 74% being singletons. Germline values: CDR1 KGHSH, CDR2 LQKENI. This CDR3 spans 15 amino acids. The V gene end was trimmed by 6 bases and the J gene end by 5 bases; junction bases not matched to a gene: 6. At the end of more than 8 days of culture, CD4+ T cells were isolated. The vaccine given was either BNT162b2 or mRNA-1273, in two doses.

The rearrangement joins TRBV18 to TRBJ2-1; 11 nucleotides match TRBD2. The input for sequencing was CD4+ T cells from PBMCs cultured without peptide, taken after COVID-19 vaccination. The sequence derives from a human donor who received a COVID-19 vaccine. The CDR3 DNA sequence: TGTGCCAGCTCGCGAGGGACTAGCGGAGACAATGAGCAGTTCTTC. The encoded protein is CASSRGTSGDNEQFF. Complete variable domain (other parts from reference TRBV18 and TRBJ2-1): NAGVMQNPRHLVRRRGQEARLRCSPMKGHSHVYWYRQLPEEGLKFMVYLQKENIIDESGMPKERFSAEFPKEGPSILRIQQVVRGDSAAYFCASSRGTSGDNEQFFGPGTRLTVL.